These 19 T cell receptor beta chains were all obtained from the same sample, sequenced in a study of CD8 T cells in ankylosing spondylitis. Via MiXCR, TCRdb re-called the 5' RACE reads, giving one row per CDR3 protein. The sample consists of about 150,000 distinct CDR3 sequences, under 35% of them appearing once. Sequencing was performed on synovial fluid, either unsorted or a sorted T cell fraction (not recorded which). All receptors come from a male donor with ankylosing spondylitis.

The J gene is TRBJ2-3, the V gene TRBV5-4, with TRBD1 matching 8 bases. CDR1 is SGHNT and CDR2 is YYREEE in the germline V gene (reference sequence). The V gene end was trimmed by 6 bases and the J gene end by 3 bases; junction bases not matched to a gene: 3. The CDR3 runs to 13 residues. This CDR3 reads CASTDRGTDTQYF. DNA for the CDR3: TGTGCCAGCACTGACAGGGGAACAGATACGCAGTATTTT.

The sample holds a few counts of this clonotype. The chain has TRBV20-1 and TRBJ2-7; possible D gene TRBD2, 7 bases. Germline V CDR1 and CDR2: DFQATT, SNEGSKA (reference sequence). This CDR3 is 16 amino acids long. V was clipped by 1 base and J by 3 bases, with 19 bases between them. CDR3 protein: CSARAPRGGGLYEQYF. The CDR3 bases are TGCAGTGCTAGAGCTCCCCGAGGGGGGGGCCTCTACGAGCAGTACTTC.

This clonotype came up a few times. This chain connects TRBV11-2 to TRBJ2-2; 8 nucleotides agree with TRBD1. V trimming: 5 bases; J trimming: 1 base; junction bases outside the gene matches: 12. The germline CDR1 and CDR2 sequences are SGHAT and FQNNGV. The CDR3 contains 18 residues. The CDR3 reads CASSESLLRGRNTGELFF. The CDR3, as DNA: TGTGCCAGCAGCGAAAGCCTACTCAGGGGGCGGAACACCGGGGAGCTGTTTTTT.

This clonotype turned up a few times. This chain's CDR3 is CASSRTTGAYNSPLHF. Here the CDR3 DNA reads TGTGCCAGCAGCCGAACGACAGGAGCATATAATTCACCCCTCCACTTT. V and J are TRBV6-1 and TRBJ1-6, with D possibly TRBD1 on 6 matching bases. The CDR3 is 16 amino acids. V lost 6 bases to trimming and J lost 4 bases, with 16 bases between them. Per germline, CDR1 MNHNS and CDR2 SASEGT.

The V gene is TRBV19, the J gene TRBJ2-1; D not certain. V was trimmed by 5 bases and J by 0 bases, leaving 14 bases between them. The germline V gene has CDR1 LNHDA and CDR2 SQIVND (reference sequence). CDR3 length: 16 residues. The CDR3 DNA reads TGTGCCAGTAGTTCGCGACGGAAGAGCTCCTACAATGAGCAGTTCTTC. Translating it yields CASSSRRKSSYNEQFF.

In regard to this clonotype: This may come from a read error, since a much larger clone is one base off. This chain connects TRBV11-3 to TRBJ2-6, with TRBD1 as a possible D gene (6 bases). This CDR3 has 15 amino acids. The germline V gene has CDR1 SGHNT and CDR2 YENEEA. The CDR3, as DNA: TGTGCCAGCAGCTCCCAGGGGACCGGGGCCAACGTCCTGGCTTTC. Its protein is CASSSQGTGANVLAF.

CDR3 region: CASSLGGLGNTEAFF. The CDR3 DNA follows: TGTGCCAGCAGCTTAGGGGGGCTAGGGAACACTGAAGCTTTCTTT. The V call is TRBV7-2, the J call TRBJ1-1; a possible D gene is TRBD1 (6 bases). CDR1 and CDR2 from the germline V gene are SGHTA and FQGNSA. Trimming shortened V by 1 base and J by 1 base, and 10 bases separated the two germline ends. The CDR3 is made up of 15 amino acids.

The chain combines TRBV3-1 with TRBJ1-6; 7 bases agree with TRBD1. The CDR3 contains 13 residues. Germline loops: CDR1 LGHDT, CDR2 YNNKEL (reference sequence). Trimming at V came to 4 bases and at J to 9 bases, leaving 3 bases not matched to a gene. For the CDR3, the DNA is TGTGCCAGCAGCCCCCGGACAGGTTCACCCCTCCACTTT. Amino acid sequence: CASSPRTGSPLHF.

This clonotype was detected a few times. The chain uses TRBV15 and TRBJ1-1, with D uncertain. The CDR3 consists of 13 residues. Germline lookup yields CDR1 LNHNV and CDR2 YYDKDF (reference sequence). V was trimmed by 0 bases and J by 11 bases, leaving 13 bases between them. The CDR3 DNA is TGTGCCACCAGCAGAGATGGCTCACTCTGGGCTTTCTTT. Translation gives CATSRDGSLWAFF.

The rearrangement uses TRBV11-1 and TRBJ1-1; D call uncertain. Deletions cut 3 bases from V and 1 base from J, with 12 bases between. In germline, CDR1 is SGHAT, CDR2 FQDESV (reference sequence). This CDR3 contains 15 residues. CDR3 DNA: TGTGCCAGCAGCTTGAAACCGGGAGCGAACACTGAAGCTTTCTTT. Its translation: CASSLKPGANTEAFF.

The CDR3 DNA is TGCAGTGCTAGCCGAGCTAGCGGTACTCAAGAGACCCAGTACTTC. This codes for CSASRASGTQETQYF. The gene calls are TRBV20-1 and TRBJ2-5, with TRBD2 identical over 7 bases. Germline V CDR1 and CDR2: DFQATT, SNEGSKA (reference sequence). V lost 3 bases, J lost 2 bases, and 9 bases stayed unmatched. The CDR3 covers 15 residues.

The rearrangement joins TRBV20-1 to TRBJ2-2; no definite D call. V was clipped by 1 base and J by 4 bases, with 7 bases between them. Germline CDR1 reads DFQATT; CDR2 reads SNEGSKA (reference sequence). The CDR3 has 13 amino acids. CDR3 loop: CSARVWSTGELFF. Here the CDR3 DNA reads TGCAGTGCTAGAGTATGGAGCACCGGGGAGCTGTTTTTT.

This clonotype was detected a few times. The rearrangement uses TRBV20-1 and TRBJ1-5, with no clear D. V lost 5 bases and J lost 0, with 8 bases in between. CDR3 length: 13 residues. Per germline, CDR1 DFQATT and CDR2 SNEGSKA (reference sequence). CDR3 coding DNA: TGCAGTGCTCCCTATCATAGCAATCAGCCCCAGCATTTT. Protein product: CSAPYHSNQPQHF.

A few counts support this clonotype. The rearrangement links TRBV12-3 or TRBV12-4 to TRBJ2-3, with D possibly called TRBD1 or TRBD2 (5 bases each). The CDR3 extends over 16 amino acids. The V end was cut by 0 bases, the J end by 0 bases, with 10 bases between. This CDR3 reads CASSLAGTRSTDTQYF. CDR3 nucleotide sequence: TGTGCCAGCAGTTTAGCAGGGACGAGAAGCACAGATACGCAGTATTTT.

This rearrangement joins TRBV21-1 to TRBJ2-3; the tabulated D call, TRBD1, remains unverified against the DNA. TRBV21-1 is a pseudogene locus. This CDR3 spans 15 amino acids. The CDR3 here is CASSNHRGLTDTQYF. The CDR3 bases are TGTGCCAGCAGCAATCACAGGGGGTTAACAGATACGCAGTATTTT.

About this clonotype: A much larger clone lies a single base off, so this may be a read error. This chain uses TRBV10-1 with TRBJ2-6; D ambiguous. Between the trimmed V and J ends, which lost 6 bases and 0 bases, there was a span of 9 bases. Germline assignment: CDR1 WNHNN and CDR2 SYGVQD (reference sequence). The length of the CDR3 is 15 residues. The DNA of the CDR3 is TGCGCCAGCAGCCCCGGCAGCTCTGGGGCCAACGTCCTGACTTTC. It encodes CASSPGSSGANVLTF.

A few counts support this clonotype. The V gene is TRBV4-3, the J gene TRBJ1-2; perhaps TRBD1 as D (5 bases). CDR1 is LGHNA, CDR2 YSLEER, per germline. The ends were cut back, 0 bases at V and 8 bases at J, with 10 bases in the middle. This CDR3 is 13 amino acids long. This CDR3 is CASSQDGGSGYTF. CDR3 coding DNA: TGCGCCAGCAGCCAAGATGGGGGTTCCGGCTACACCTTC.

The chain carries TRBV7-2 and TRBJ2-2; D gene ambiguous. V was trimmed by 4 bases and J by 7 bases, leaving 7 bases between them. Germline CDR1 is SGHTA and CDR2 is FQGNSA. The CDR3 is made up of 12 amino acids. CDR3 in DNA: TGTGCCAGCAGCTCTTATAACGGGGAGCTGTTTTTT. It encodes CASSSYNGELFF.

This clonotype was observed a handful of times. The chain employs TRBV28 and TRBJ1-5; TRBD1 matches at 7 bases. Germline V gene lookup returns CDR1 MDHEN and CDR2 SYDVKM. Unmatched junction bases numbered 8, after V lost 3 bases and J lost 6 bases. This CDR3 has 15 residues. The CDR3 region has the DNA TGTGCCAGCAGTTTGCTACAGGGGCAAACTCAGCCCCAGCATTTT. Translating it yields CASSLLQGQTQPQHF.